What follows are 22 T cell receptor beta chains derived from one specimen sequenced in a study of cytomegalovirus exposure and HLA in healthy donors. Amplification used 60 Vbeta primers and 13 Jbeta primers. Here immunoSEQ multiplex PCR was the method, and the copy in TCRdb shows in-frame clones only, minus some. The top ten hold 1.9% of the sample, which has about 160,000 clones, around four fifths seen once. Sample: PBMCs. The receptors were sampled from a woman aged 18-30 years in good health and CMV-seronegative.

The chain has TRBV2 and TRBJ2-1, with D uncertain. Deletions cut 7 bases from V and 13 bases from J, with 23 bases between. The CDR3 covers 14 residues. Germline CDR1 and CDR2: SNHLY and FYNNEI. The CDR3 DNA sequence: TGTGCCAGCACCGAAGAGGCTGCAACACCCGCCCAGTTCTTC. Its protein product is CASTEEAATPAQFF. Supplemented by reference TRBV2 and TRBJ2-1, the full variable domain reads EPEVTQTPSHQVTQMGQEVILRCVPISNHLYFYWYRQILGQKVEFLVSFYNNEISEKSEIFDDQFSVERPDGSNFTLKIRSTKLEDSAMYFCASTEEAATPAQFFGPGTRLTVL.

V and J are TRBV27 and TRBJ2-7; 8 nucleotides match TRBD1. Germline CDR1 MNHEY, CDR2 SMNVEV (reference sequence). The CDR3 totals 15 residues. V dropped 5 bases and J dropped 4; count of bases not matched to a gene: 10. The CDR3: CASSPFRDRSYEQYF. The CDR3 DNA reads TGTGCCAGCAGTCCATTCCGGGACAGGAGTTACGAGCAGTACTTC.

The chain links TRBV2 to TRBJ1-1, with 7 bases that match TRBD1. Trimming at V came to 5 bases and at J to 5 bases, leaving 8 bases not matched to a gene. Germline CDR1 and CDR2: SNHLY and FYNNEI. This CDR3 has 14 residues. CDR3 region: CASSKTGRYTEAFF. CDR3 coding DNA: TGTGCCAGCAGTAAGACAGGGAGGTATACTGAAGCTTTCTTT.

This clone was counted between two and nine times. The CDR3 DNA sequence: TGTGCCAGCAGCAAAGGGGTCGACACGTCAGGCCTGGATACGCAGTATTTT. It encodes CASSKGVDTSGLDTQYF. The rearrangement uses TRBV21-1 and TRBJ2-3; the table assigns TRBD1, which was not confirmed against the DNA. TRBV21-1 is annotated as a pseudogene. This CDR3 has 17 residues.

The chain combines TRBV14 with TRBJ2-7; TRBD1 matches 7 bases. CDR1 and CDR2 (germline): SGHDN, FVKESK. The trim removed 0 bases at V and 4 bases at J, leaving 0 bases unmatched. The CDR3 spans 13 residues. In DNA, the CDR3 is TGTGCCAGCAGCCAAGACAGGGGGTACGAGCAGTACTTC. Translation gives CASSQDRGYEQYF.

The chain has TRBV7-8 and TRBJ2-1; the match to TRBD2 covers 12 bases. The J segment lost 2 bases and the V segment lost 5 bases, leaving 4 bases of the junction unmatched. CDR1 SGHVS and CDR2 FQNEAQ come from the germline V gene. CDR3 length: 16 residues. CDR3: CASSPGLAGPYNEQFF. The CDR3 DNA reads TGTGCCAGCAGCCCCGGACTAGCGGGGCCCTACAATGAGCAGTTCTTC.

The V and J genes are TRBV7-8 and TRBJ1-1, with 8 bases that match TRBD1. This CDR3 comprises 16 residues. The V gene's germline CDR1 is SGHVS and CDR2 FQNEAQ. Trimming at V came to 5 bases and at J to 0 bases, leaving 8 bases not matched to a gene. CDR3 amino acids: CASSTRTGRMNTEAFF. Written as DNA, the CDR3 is TGTGCCAGCAGCACAAGGACAGGGCGCATGAACACTGAAGCTTTCTTT.

For the CDR3, the DNA is TGTGCCAGCAGCGTAGTTCCTGGGGAGGGGTATGGCTACACCTTC. It encodes CASSVVPGEGYGYTF. V and J are TRBV9 and TRBJ1-2, with D perhaps matching TRBD1 (5 bases). CDR1 and CDR2 (germline): SGDLS, YYNGEE. V lost 0 bases to trimming and J lost 5 bases, with 14 bases between them. The length of the CDR3 is 15 residues. Supplemented by reference TRBV9 and TRBJ1-2, the full variable domain reads DSGVTQTPKHLITATGQRVTLRCSPRSGDLSVYWYQQSLDQGLQFLIQYYNGEERAKGNILERFSAQQFPDLHSELNLSSLELGDSALYFCASSVVPGEGYGYTFGSGTRLTVV.

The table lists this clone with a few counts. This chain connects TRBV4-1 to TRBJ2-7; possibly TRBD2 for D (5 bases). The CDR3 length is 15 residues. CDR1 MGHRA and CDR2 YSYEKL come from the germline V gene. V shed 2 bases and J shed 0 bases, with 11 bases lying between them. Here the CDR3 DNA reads TGCGCCAGCAGCCAACCAGAGCGGATCTCCTACGAGCAGTACTTC. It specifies CASSQPERISYEQYF.

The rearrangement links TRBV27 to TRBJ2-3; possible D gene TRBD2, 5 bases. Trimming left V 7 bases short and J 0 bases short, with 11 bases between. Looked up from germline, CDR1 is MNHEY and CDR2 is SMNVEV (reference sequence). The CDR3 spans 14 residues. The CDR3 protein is CASTPGVSTDTQYF. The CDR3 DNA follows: TGTGCCAGCACCCCCGGGGTTAGCACAGATACGCAGTATTTT.

The CDR3 here is CASSPPLAGRPYEQYF. The CDR3 coding sequence is TGCGCCAGCAGCCCCCCGTTGGCAGGGCGGCCCTACGAGCAGTACTTC. The chain employs TRBV4-1 and TRBJ2-7; D perhaps matches TRBD1 (5 bases). The CDR3 is 16 residues long. V dropped 4 bases and J dropped 2 bases, with 18 bases sitting between them. Germline CDR1 MGHRA, CDR2 YSYEKL.

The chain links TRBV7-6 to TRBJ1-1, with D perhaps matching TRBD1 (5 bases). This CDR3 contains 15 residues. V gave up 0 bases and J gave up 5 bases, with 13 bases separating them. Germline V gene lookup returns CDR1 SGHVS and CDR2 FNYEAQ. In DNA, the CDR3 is TGTGCCAGCAGCTTAGCGGGATGGGGGGGGACTGAAGCTTTCTTT. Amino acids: CASSLAGWGGTEAFF.

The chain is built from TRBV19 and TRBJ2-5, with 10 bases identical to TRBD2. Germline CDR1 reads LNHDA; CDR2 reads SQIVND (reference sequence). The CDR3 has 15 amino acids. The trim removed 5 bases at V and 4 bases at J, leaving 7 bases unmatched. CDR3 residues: CASSLTSGIGETQYF. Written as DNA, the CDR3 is TGTGCCAGTAGTTTAACTAGCGGGATTGGAGAGACCCAGTACTTC.

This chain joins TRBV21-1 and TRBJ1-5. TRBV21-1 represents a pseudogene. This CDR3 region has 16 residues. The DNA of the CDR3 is TGTGCCAGCAGCAAAGAAACACCCACAGAGGGTCAGCCCCAGCATTTT. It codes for CASSKETPTEGQPQHF.

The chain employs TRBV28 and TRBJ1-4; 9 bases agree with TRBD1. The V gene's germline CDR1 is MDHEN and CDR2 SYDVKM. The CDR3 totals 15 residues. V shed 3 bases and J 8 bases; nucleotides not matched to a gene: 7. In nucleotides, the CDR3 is TGTGCCAGCAGTTTCGTGGGACAGGGAGAAGAAAAACTGTTTTTT. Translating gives CASSFVGQGEEKLFF.

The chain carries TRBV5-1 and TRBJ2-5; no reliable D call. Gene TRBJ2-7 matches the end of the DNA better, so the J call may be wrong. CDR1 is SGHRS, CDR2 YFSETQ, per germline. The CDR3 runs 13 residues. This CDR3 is CASSHGYAYEQYF. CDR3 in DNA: TGCGCCAGCAGTCACGGGTACGCCTACGAGCAGTACTTC.

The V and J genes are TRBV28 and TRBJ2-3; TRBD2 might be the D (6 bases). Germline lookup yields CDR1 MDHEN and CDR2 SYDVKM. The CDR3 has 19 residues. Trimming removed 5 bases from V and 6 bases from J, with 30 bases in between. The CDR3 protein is CASSPTYPRFPGASDTQYF. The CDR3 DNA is TGTGCCAGCAGTCCCACATACCCCCGGTTTCCGGGAGCATCTGATACGCAGTATTTT. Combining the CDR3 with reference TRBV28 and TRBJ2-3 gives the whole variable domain DVKVTQSSRYLVKRTGEKVFLECVQDMDHENMFWYRQDPGLGLRLIYFSYDVKMKEKGDIPEGYSVSREKKERFSLILESASTNQTSMYLCASSPTYPRFPGASDTQYFGPGTRLTVL.

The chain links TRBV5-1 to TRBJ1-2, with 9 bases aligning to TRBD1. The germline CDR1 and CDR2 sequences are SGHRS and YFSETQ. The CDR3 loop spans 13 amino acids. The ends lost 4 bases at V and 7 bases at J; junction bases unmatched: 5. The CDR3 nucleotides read TGCGCCAGCAGCGAAGGGACAGGGTTTGGCTACACCTTC. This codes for CASSEGTGFGYTF.

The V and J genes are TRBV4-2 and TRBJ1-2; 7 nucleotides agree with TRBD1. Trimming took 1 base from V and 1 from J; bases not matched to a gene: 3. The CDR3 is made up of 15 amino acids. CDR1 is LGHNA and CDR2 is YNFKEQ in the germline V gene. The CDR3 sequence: CASSQADRINYGYTF. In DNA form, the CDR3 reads TGTGCCAGCAGCCAAGCGGACAGGATTAACTATGGCTACACCTTC.

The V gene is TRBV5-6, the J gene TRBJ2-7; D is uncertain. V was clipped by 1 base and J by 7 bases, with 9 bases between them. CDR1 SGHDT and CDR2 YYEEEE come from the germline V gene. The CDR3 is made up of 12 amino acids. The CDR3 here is CASSLSSREQYF. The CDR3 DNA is TGTGCCAGCAGCTTGTCATCGAGAGAGCAGTACTTC.

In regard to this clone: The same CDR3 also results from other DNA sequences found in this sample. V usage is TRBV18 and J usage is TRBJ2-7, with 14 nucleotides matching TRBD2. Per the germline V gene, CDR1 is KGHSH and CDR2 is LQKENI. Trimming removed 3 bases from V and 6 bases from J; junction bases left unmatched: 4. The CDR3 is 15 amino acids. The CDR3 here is CASSPTSGGAVEQYF. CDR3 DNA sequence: TGTGCCAGCTCACCGACTAGCGGGGGGGCCGTCGAGCAGTACTTC.

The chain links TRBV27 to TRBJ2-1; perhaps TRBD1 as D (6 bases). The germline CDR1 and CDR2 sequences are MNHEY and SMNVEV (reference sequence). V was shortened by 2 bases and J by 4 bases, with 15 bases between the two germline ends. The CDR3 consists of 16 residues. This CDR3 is CASSLNQGQVYNEQFF. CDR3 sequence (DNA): TGTGCCAGCAGTTTAAACCAGGGGCAAGTGTACAATGAGCAGTTCTTC.